Listed below are T cell receptor beta chains from one sample, sequenced in a study of blood T cells in healthy people across ages. TCRdb passed the 5' RACE reads through MiXCR, listing each CDR3 protein once. The data hold 700,000 to 950,000 distinct CDR3 sequences, with 58% observed a single time. The material sequenced was blood. These receptors all stem from a man aged 30 to 45 in good health. The CDR3 runs from the conserved cysteine through the conserved F or W. D genes are given only for firm matches. Clone size is not always given. Where it is, it says once, few, many or a class for expanded clones.

CDR3,DNA,D,J,size,V
CASKSVWGANEKLFF,TGTGCCAGCAAGTCGGTATGGGGTGCTAATGAAAAACTGTTTTTT,-,TRBJ1-4,-,TRBV12-3/TRBV12-4
CAWSVTESSYEQYF,TGTGCCTGGAGTGTGACAGAGAGCTCCTACGAGCAGTACTTC,-,TRBJ2-7,-,TRBV30
CASSQGTDTQYF,TGTGCCAGCAGCCAAGGGACAGATACGCAGTATTTT,-,TRBJ2-3,many,TRBV3-1
CAIRGQETQYF,TGTGCCATCAGGGGGCAAGAGACCCAGTACTTC,-,TRBJ2-5,few,TRBV10-3
CASSRGGGSGNTIYF,TGTGCCAGCAGCCGCGGGGGAGGCTCGGGAAACACCATATATTTT,-,TRBJ1-3,-,TRBV7-9
CSAREPGRGSYEQYF,TGCAGTGCTAGAGAACCGGGACGGGGGAGCTACGAGCAGTACTTC,-,TRBJ2-7,-,TRBV20-1
CASSSRDRNEQFF,TGTGCCAGCAGCTCTCGAGACCGCAATGAGCAGTTCTTC,-,TRBJ2-1,-,TRBV7-2
CASSQDPSGESYEQYF,TGTGCCAGCAGCCAAGACCCTAGCGGGGAGTCCTACGAGCAGTACTTC,TRBD2,TRBJ2-7,many,TRBV4-2
CAIPGQGAGELFF,TGTGCCATCCCGGGACAGGGGGCCGGGGAGCTGTTTTTT,TRBD1,TRBJ2-2,-,TRBV10-3
CAITGRYSYEQYF,TGTGCCATTACAGGGAGGTACTCCTACGAGCAGTACTTC,-,TRBJ2-7,few,TRBV6-2/TRBV6-3
CASSPPDRYEQYF,TGTGCCAGCAGCCCACCTGACAGATACGAGCAGTACTTC,-,TRBJ2-7,few,TRBV7-2